The entry that follows covers one T cell receptor beta chain sequence. Its specificity is unknown. Relapses following autologous stem cell transplantation were seen in all patients, with brentuximab vedotin exposure varying. Researchers used magnetic negative selection to pull out pure CD4+ T cells from thawed PBMCs. The patients, who had relapsed/refractory classical Hodgkin lymphoma, achieved best responses of complete response, partial response or progressive disease. The sample comes from a study of PD-1 blockade in classical Hodgkin lymphoma. V was shortened by 3 bases and J by 6 bases, with 12 bases between the two germline ends. Per the germline V gene, CDR1 is MDHEN and CDR2 is SYDVKM. The CDR3 sequence is 14 residues long. Profiling relied on immunoSEQ multiplex PCR, and the TCRdb table lists in-frame clones only, not all of them. This table has some 10,000 clones, just under 75% appearing once.

Findings and limits, study-wide: Factors driving the repertoire differences, possibly disease activity or prior therapy, remain undefined. TCR diversity in CD4+, not CD8+, cells rose significantly by C4D1. Patients who initiated nivolumab within 1 year of ASCT were excluded.

The chain recombines TRBV28 with TRBJ1-5, with D possibly TRBD1 on 5 matching bases. The receptor was derived from a human donor with classical Hodgkin lymphoma. The sequences come from CD4+ T cells from blood, collected at baseline. For the CDR3, the DNA is TGTGCCAGCAGTTTCCCCTCTGGGGGTCAGCCCCAGCATTTT. Encoded protein: CASSFPSGGQPQHF.